These 23 T cell receptor beta chains were all obtained from the same sample, sequenced in a study of blood T cells in healthy people across ages. The authors ran a second PCR of about 7 to 11 cycles using a sample-barcoded 5' primer and a J-beta primer mix. TCRdb independently ran MiXCR on the 5' RACE reads; one entry per CDR3 protein. The sample has hundreds of thousands of distinct CDR3 sequences, approximately 50% seen once. The specimen sequenced was blood. These receptors all stem from a woman aged 55-69 years in good health.

This clonotype has only a few counts. The chain combines TRBV11-2 with TRBJ2-4, with TRBD2 matching 9 bases. The J call is uncertain, as TRBJ2-7 better fits the DNA end. Germline V gives CDR1 SGHAT, CDR2 FQNNGV. The length of the CDR3 is 15 residues. CDR3 DNA: TGTGCCAGCAGCCCCTTAGCGGGAGTAGGCTACGAGCAGTACTTC. This translates into CASSPLAGVGYEQYF.

This clonotype was counted a few times. CDR3 amino acids: CASSQGSALNEKLFF. CDR3 DNA: TGTGCCAGCAGCCAAGGTTCAGCACTAAATGAAAAACTGTTTTTT. The rearrangement joins TRBV4-2 to TRBJ1-4, with D uncertain. The CDR3 sequence is 15 residues long. CDR1 and CDR2 (germline): LGHNA, YNFKEQ. V was trimmed by 1 base and J by 5 bases, leaving 11 bases between them.

This chain uses TRBV29-1 with TRBJ2-3; D may be TRBD2 (6 bases). CDR1 is SQVTM and CDR2 is ANQGSEA in the germline V gene. The CDR3 length is 12 residues. V shed 8 bases and J shed 4 bases, with 13 bases lying between them. CDR3 DNA sequence: TGCAGCCTCTCCCGCGGGGCAGATACGCAGTATTTT. It encodes CSLSRGADTQYF.

The chain employs TRBV5-1 and TRBJ2-1; 8 positions agree with TRBD2. Germline V lookup: CDR1 SGHRS, CDR2 YFSETQ. J gave up 5 bases and V 3 bases, and 7 bases lay outside the gene matches. The CDR3 runs to 15 residues. The CDR3 region has the DNA TGCGCCAGCAGCTCCGGTAGCGGGATCAACAATGAGCAGTTCTTC. This sequence encodes CASSSGSGINNEQFF.

CDR3 sequence: CASSSNRDRGRETQYF. DNA for the CDR3: TGTGCCAGCAGCTCGAACCGGGACAGGGGGCGAGAGACCCAGTACTTC. This chain uses TRBV7-2 with TRBJ2-4; 12 positions agree with TRBD1. The J call is doubtful: the DNA matches TRBJ2-5 better. This CDR3 has 16 amino acids. Germline lookup yields CDR1 SGHTA and CDR2 FQGNSA.

The sample holds a few counts of this clonotype. The rearrangement links TRBV20-1 to TRBJ2-7, with D possibly being TRBD1 (5 bases). This CDR3 contains 14 residues. Per the germline V gene, CDR1 is DFQATT and CDR2 is SNEGSKA (reference sequence). Deletions cut 2 bases from V and 5 bases from J, with 16 bases between. The CDR3 sequence: CSARKRGRANEQYF. DNA of the CDR3: TGCAGTGCTAGAAAAAGGGGTCGCGCCAACGAGCAGTACTTC.

The CDR3 DNA sequence: TGTGCCAGCAGTTCACCCTACAAGGTCAAAAACATTCAGTACTTC. Protein sequence: CASSSPYKVKNIQYF. The rearrangement joins TRBV12-3 or TRBV12-4 to TRBJ2-4, with no clear D. Trimming removed 4 bases from V and 3 bases from J, with 13 bases in between. This CDR3 contains 15 residues.

About this clonotype itself: Sequence at one end of the junction differs from germline and may be a read error. This chain connects TRBV4-3 to TRBJ2-5; TRBD2 agrees at 9 bases. Germline V CDR1 and CDR2: LGHNA, YSLEER. CDR3 size: 19 residues. As DNA, the CDR3 is TGCGCCAGCAACCAAGATGTAGTAGCGGGAGATGTTCGCCGTGAGACCCAGTACTTC. Its protein is CASNQDVVAGDVRRETQYF.

The V gene is TRBV20-1, the J gene TRBJ1-6, with 8 bases matching TRBD1. This CDR3 region has 17 residues. Germline assignment: CDR1 DFQATT and CDR2 SNEGSKA (reference sequence). Losses at the gene ends were 6 bases for V and 0 bases for J; bases not matched to a gene: 10. CDR3: CSAPKDRASSYNSPLHF. CDR3 bases: TGCAGTGCCCCAAAGGACAGGGCGAGCTCCTATAATTCACCCCTCCACTTT.

This clonotype was counted a few times. The chain links TRBV5-1 to TRBJ2-7; TRBD1 matches 7 bases. The V gene end was trimmed by 4 bases and the J gene end by 3 bases; junction bases not matched to a gene: 10. The CDR3 is 15 residues long. Germline V lookup: CDR1 SGHRS, CDR2 YFSETQ. CDR3 region: CASSKSRDSLYEQYF. The CDR3 DNA sequence: TGCGCCAGCAGCAAATCCCGGGACAGCCTCTACGAGCAGTACTTC.

V gene TRBV6-5 combines with J gene TRBJ2-4; possible D gene TRBD1, 5 bases. The DNA end favors TRBJ2-7, so the J call may be wrong. Germline V gene sequence: CDR1 MNHEY, CDR2 SVGAGI. CDR3 length: 13 residues. For the CDR3, the DNA is TGTGCCAGCAGTCGGCAGGGTGTCTACGAGCAGTACTTC. Translated: CASSRQGVYEQYF.

This chain links TRBV4-3 with TRBJ2-5; TRBD2 might be the D (6 bases). The DNA end is a closer match to TRBJ2-7, so the J assignment may be wrong. CDR1 is LGHNA and CDR2 is YSLEER in the germline V gene. The CDR3 is made up of 15 amino acids. The DNA for the CDR3 is TGCGCCAGCAGCCAAGTTGCGGGGTCAGACTTCGAGCAGTACTTC. Translating it yields CASSQVAGSDFEQYF.

This rearrangement joins TRBV11-3 to TRBJ2-5; no clear D gene. The germline V and J ends were trimmed by 2 bases and 11 bases, with 15 bases remaining between them. CDR1 is SGHNT, CDR2 YENEEA, per germline. CDR3 length: 13 amino acids. The CDR3 DNA is TGTGCCAGCAGCTTATCCATCGACAATGAGCAGTACTTC. It translates to CASSLSIDNEQYF.

The genes are TRBV3-1 and TRBJ1-1; 10 bases are a match to TRBD1. V lost 1 base, J lost 11 bases, and 4 bases stayed unmatched. CDR3 length: 13 residues. Germline CDR1 and CDR2: LGHDT and YNNKEL (reference sequence). DNA of the CDR3: TGTGCCAGCAGCCAAGGCGGGACAGGGGTCGCTTTCTTT. Protein: CASSQGGTGVAFF.

The J gene is TRBJ2-3, the V gene TRBV9; no clear D. The CDR3 covers 14 residues. The V and J ends lost 0 bases and 2 bases respectively, with 7 bases between them. The germline CDR1 and CDR2 sequences are SGDLS and YYNGEE. The CDR3 sequence is CASSVEGYTDTQYF. CDR3 bases: TGTGCCAGCAGCGTAGAAGGGTACACAGATACGCAGTATTTT.

This clonotype was observed a few times. The chain combines TRBV7-8 with TRBJ2-7; tentatively, D is TRBD1 or TRBD2 (5 bases each). In germline, CDR1 is SGHVS, CDR2 FQNEAQ. The CDR3 length is 15 residues. The ends were cut back, 3 bases at V and 6 bases at J, with 18 bases in the middle. CDR3 coding DNA: TGTGCCAGCAGCTTCCGGGACCTGGGACGGGGCGAGCAGTACTTC. It translates to CASSFRDLGRGEQYF.

This clonotype was counted between two and nine times. The chain has TRBV20-1 and TRBJ2-5; the D is unclear. From germline, CDR1 is DFQATT and CDR2 SNEGSKA (reference sequence). The germline V and J ends were trimmed by 5 bases and 5 bases, with 12 bases remaining between them. The CDR3 loop spans 12 amino acids. CDR3: CSAPRVGETQYF. CDR3 nucleotides: TGCAGTGCTCCTCGGGTCGGGGAGACCCAGTACTTC.

This chain connects TRBV4-1 to TRBJ2-7; 10 nucleotides match TRBD2. The CDR3 runs to 15 residues. CDR1 and CDR2 from the germline V gene are MGHRA and YSYEKL. V shed 2 bases and J 2 bases; nucleotides not matched to a gene: 3. The CDR3 sequence is CASSQRTSGTYEQYF. The DNA for the CDR3 is TGCGCCAGCAGCCAACGGACTAGCGGAACCTACGAGCAGTACTTC.

The chain is built from TRBV6-4 and TRBJ2-1; 11 bases line up with TRBD1. This CDR3 has 14 residues. The V and J ends lost 5 bases and 8 bases, in that order; junction bases with no gene match: 5. Germline CDR1 is MRHNA and CDR2 is SNTAGT. As DNA, the CDR3 is TGTGCCAGCAGTCCGGACAGGGGGCATGATGAGCAGTTCTTC. This encodes CASSPDRGHDEQFF.

The chain employs TRBV9 and TRBJ2-2; 8 nucleotides align to TRBD2. Trimming removed 4 bases from V and 0 bases from J; junction bases left unmatched: 11. The germline V gene has CDR1 SGDLS and CDR2 YYNGEE. The CDR3 sequence is 18 residues long. The CDR3 DNA reads as TGTGCCAGCAGCAAGGGGGGGGTAGCGGGAACGAACACCGGGGAGCTGTTTTTT. Translation: CASSKGGVAGTNTGELFF.

This clonotype was found a few times. The rearrangement links TRBV27 to TRBJ2-1; D is unclear. Germline V gene lookup returns CDR1 MNHEY and CDR2 SMNVEV (reference sequence). Trimming took 3 bases from V and 0 from J, leaving 9 bases between them. This CDR3 is built from 15 residues. The CDR3 region has the DNA TGTGCCAGCAGTTTGCGTCAGAGCTCCTACAATGAGCAGTTCTTC. Protein product: CASSLRQSSYNEQFF.

CDR3 nucleotide sequence: TGTGCCAGCAGCTTCTACAGGGTTGAAGCTTTCTTT. Translation: CASSFYRVEAFF. J is TRBJ1-1 and V is TRBV7-8; D may be TRBD1 (6 bases). Per germline, CDR1 SGHVS and CDR2 FQNEAQ. V shed 3 bases and J shed 7 bases, with 9 bases lying between them. CDR3 length: 12 residues.

CDR3 amino acids: CASGQVLSGDTQYF. In DNA, the CDR3 is TGTGCCAGCGGCCAAGTCTTGTCAGGGGATACGCAGTATTTT. The genes are TRBV28 and TRBJ2-3; D might be TRBD1 (5 bases). This CDR3 region has 14 residues. CDR1 and CDR2 from the germline V gene are MDHEN and SYDVKM. V dropped 8 bases and J dropped 6 bases, with 18 bases sitting between them.